What follows are 19 T cell receptor beta chains derived from one specimen sequenced in a study of blood T cell repertoires in COVID-19. TCRdb's copy holds only in-frame clones and misses some; the assay was immunoSEQ multiplex PCR. This sample has 100,000 to 150,000 clones, with around 76% found just once. Sequencing was performed on peripheral blood. These receptors all stem from a man aged 80 or over with COVID-19, enrolled during active disease.

Only one count was recorded for this clone. J is TRBJ2-1 and V is TRBV6-1, with 8 bases identical to TRBD2. The CDR3 is 15 amino acids. V was pared by 4 bases and J by 2 bases, with 4 bases of the junction left unmatched. From germline, CDR1 is MNHNS and CDR2 SASEGT. In nucleotides, the CDR3 is TGTGCCAGCAGTGCAGCGGGAGAAGCCTACAATGAGCAGTTCTTC. It yields the protein CASSAAGEAYNEQFF.

The V and J genes are TRBV27 and TRBJ2-1; weak D call: TRBD2 (7 bases). Per the germline V gene, CDR1 is MNHEY and CDR2 is SMNVEV (reference sequence). This CDR3 comprises 15 residues. Trimming pared 6 bases from V and 3 bases from J, leaving 15 bases between. The chain's CDR3 is CASRWKGGGYNEQFF. For the CDR3, the DNA is TGTGCCAGCAGGTGGAAGGGGGGGGGCTACAATGAGCAGTTCTTC.

The rearrangement uses TRBV4-2 and TRBJ1-2; no clear D gene. This CDR3 has 15 amino acids. V lost 0 bases and J lost 6, with 14 bases in between. The germline CDR1 and CDR2 sequences are LGHNA and YNFKEQ. This CDR3 reads CASSQDLAQVDGYTF. The CDR3 nucleotides are TGTGCCAGCAGCCAAGATCTCGCCCAGGTAGATGGCTACACCTTC.

This chain connects TRBV6-5 to TRBJ1-3; 7 positions match TRBD1. Unmatched junction bases numbered 3, after V lost 7 bases and J lost 3 bases. This CDR3 region has 13 residues. The germline V gene has CDR1 MNHEY and CDR2 SVGAGI. The CDR3 reads CASKGAHGNTIYF. CDR3 nucleotide sequence: TGTGCCAGCAAGGGGGCTCATGGAAACACCATATATTTT.

The chain uses TRBV6-5 and TRBJ2-7; no definite D call. This CDR3 is 14 amino acids long. Germline loops: CDR1 MNHEY, CDR2 SVGAGI. V lost 1 base to trimming and J lost 5 bases, with 12 bases between them. The CDR3 here is CASSYFARPHEQYF. CDR3 coding DNA: TGTGCCAGCAGTTACTTTGCTAGGCCCCACGAGCAGTACTTC.

The chain couples TRBV19 to TRBJ1-1, with 11 bases identical to TRBD1. Germline V gene sequence: CDR1 LNHDA, CDR2 SQIVND (reference sequence). The V and J ends lost 4 bases and 0 bases, in that order; junction bases with no gene match: 19. The CDR3 has 21 amino acids. CDR3 in amino acids: CASSNKDRGHWVGFMNTEAFF. The DNA for the CDR3 is TGTGCCAGTAGTAATAAGGACAGGGGGCATTGGGTGGGTTTCATGAACACTGAAGCTTTCTTT.

This chain joins TRBV5-1 and TRBJ2-3; 14 bases line up with TRBD2. This CDR3 region has 16 residues. The ends lost 0 bases at V and 5 bases at J; junction bases unmatched: 2. Germline V lookup: CDR1 SGHRS, CDR2 YFSETQ. The CDR3 loop reads CASSLGLAGGIDTQYF. The CDR3 DNA reads TGCGCCAGCAGCTTGGGACTAGCGGGAGGGATAGATACGCAGTATTTT.

V is TRBV21-1 and J is TRBJ2-3; TRBD1, the table's D call, lacks a check against the DNA. TRBV21-1 is a pseudogene segment. The CDR3 runs to 15 residues. The CDR3 nucleotides read TGTGCCAGCAGCAAAGTGGGACAGTTTACAGATACGCAGTATTTT. It yields the protein CASSKVGQFTDTQYF.

The chain couples TRBV12-3 or TRBV12-4 to TRBJ2-1; 7 positions agree with TRBD1. This CDR3 is built from 13 residues. With 7 bases clipped from V and 7 bases from J, the junction kept 7 bases outside the gene matches. DNA of the CDR3: TGTGCCAGCACCAGAAACAGGGGAAATGAGCAGTTCTTC. Encoded protein: CASTRNRGNEQFF.

The chain links TRBV13 to TRBJ1-2; the D gene is possibly TRBD1 (5 bases). There are 14 residues in the CDR3. V lost 6 bases and J lost 4, with 15 bases in between. Germline loops: CDR1 PRHDT, CDR2 FYEKMQ (reference sequence). DNA for the CDR3: TGTGCCAGCAGTTATGGACGGGACTTCTATGGCTACACCTTC. This translates into CASSYGRDFYGYTF.

The chain is built from TRBV5-5 and TRBJ1-5; TRBD1 matches 8 bases. Germline loops: CDR1 SGHKS, CDR2 YYEKEE (reference sequence). The CDR3 is 17 residues long. J lost 1 base, V lost 1 base, and 7 bases had no gene match. CDR3 coding DNA: TGTGCCAGCAGCTTGTCTTTACAGGGGGTGAGCAATCAGCCCCAGCATTTT. Its translation is CASSLSLQGVSNQPQHF.

V is TRBV24-1 and J is TRBJ2-7; 9 bases map to TRBD2. The CDR3 length is 15 residues. Germline CDR1 is KGHDR and CDR2 is SFDVKD. V dropped 3 bases and J dropped 5; count of bases not matched to a gene: 7. For the CDR3, the DNA is TGTGCCACCAGTGATCCCGGGACTAGCTTCGACGAGCAGTACTTC. Its protein is CATSDPGTSFDEQYF.

This clone was found a few times. This chain links TRBV30 with TRBJ1-2; the D gene is possibly TRBD1 (6 bases). The V gene lost 8 bases and the J gene lost 1 base, with 14 bases spanning the gap. Germline loops: CDR1 GTSNPN, CDR2 SVGIG (reference sequence). The CDR3 is made up of 13 amino acids. The CDR3 DNA reads TGTGCCAGCCGGGACACCAATAACTATGGCTACACCTTC. Amino acid sequence: CASRDTNNYGYTF.

This clone was seen only a few times. The chain employs TRBV28 and TRBJ1-2; 7 bases map to TRBD1. Germline CDR1 reads MDHEN; CDR2 reads SYDVKM. This CDR3 comprises 14 residues. The J segment lost 8 bases and the V segment lost 7 bases, leaving 13 bases of the junction unmatched. The CDR3 region is CASTRGPTQGGYTF. CDR3 DNA sequence: TGTGCCAGCACCCGAGGGCCCACACAGGGGGGCTACACCTTC.

The chain uses TRBV19 and TRBJ2-7, with TRBD1 as a possible D gene (6 bases). Germline assignment: CDR1 LNHDA and CDR2 SQIVND (reference sequence). The CDR3 has 15 residues. V was shortened by 6 bases and J by 0 bases, with 15 bases between the two germline ends. CDR3: CASSSWGQYSYEQYF. CDR3 bases: TGTGCCAGTAGCTCCTGGGGGCAGTACTCCTACGAGCAGTACTTC.

J is TRBJ1-5 and V is TRBV28, with D possibly TRBD1 on 5 matching bases. The germline V gene has CDR1 MDHEN and CDR2 SYDVKM. V dropped 7 bases and J dropped 4 bases, with 8 bases sitting between them. The CDR3 totals 12 residues. The CDR3 DNA reads TGTGCCAGCATGACAGTAAATCAGCCCCAGCATTTT. Amino acid sequence: CASMTVNQPQHF.

The CDR3 coding sequence is TGTGCCAGCAGCCAAGATTTAAGGGGGGGTGGCACAGATACGCAGTATTTT. It codes for CASSQDLRGGGTDTQYF. This chain joins TRBV4-2 and TRBJ2-3; D perhaps matches TRBD2 (7 bases). Germline values: CDR1 LGHNA, CDR2 YNFKEQ. Trimming removed 0 bases at V and 1 base at J, with 14 bases between. This CDR3 is 17 amino acids long.

This chain joins TRBV6-2 or TRBV6-3 and TRBJ2-3; TRBD2 agrees at 12 bases. V was pared by 0 bases and J by 0 bases, with 7 bases of the junction left unmatched. CDR1 and CDR2 from the germline V gene are MNHEY and SVGEGT. This CDR3 contains 19 residues. The CDR3, as DNA: TGTGCCAGCAGTTACTCAACAGGGGGGACTAGCGGGAGCACAGATACGCAGTATTTT. It specifies CASSYSTGGTSGSTDTQYF.

The chain carries TRBV28 and TRBJ1-5; no clear D. CDR3 length: 16 residues. CDR1 MDHEN and CDR2 SYDVKM come from the germline V gene. Trimming took off 6 bases at V and 8 bases at J, with 23 bases between the two ends. In nucleotides, the CDR3 is TGTGCCAGCAGCCGACCCACCGGGTCCCGCCGGGAGCCCCAGCATTTT. Translated, it gives CASSRPTGSRREPQHF.